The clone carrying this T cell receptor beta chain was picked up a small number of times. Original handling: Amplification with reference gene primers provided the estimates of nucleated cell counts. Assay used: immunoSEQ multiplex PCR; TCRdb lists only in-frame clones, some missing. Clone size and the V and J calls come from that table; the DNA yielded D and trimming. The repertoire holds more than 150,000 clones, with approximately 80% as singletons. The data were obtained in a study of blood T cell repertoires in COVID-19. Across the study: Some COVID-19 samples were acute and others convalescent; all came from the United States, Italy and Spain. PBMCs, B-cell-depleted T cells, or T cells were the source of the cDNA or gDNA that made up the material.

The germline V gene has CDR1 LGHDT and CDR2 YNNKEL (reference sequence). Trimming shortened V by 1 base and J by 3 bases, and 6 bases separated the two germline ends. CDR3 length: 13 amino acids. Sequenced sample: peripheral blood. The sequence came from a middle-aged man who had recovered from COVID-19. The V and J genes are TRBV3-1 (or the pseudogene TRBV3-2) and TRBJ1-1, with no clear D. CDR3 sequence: CASSQGRHTEAFF. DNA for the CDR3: TGTGCCAGCAGCCAAGGGAGGCACACTGAAGCTTTCTTT.